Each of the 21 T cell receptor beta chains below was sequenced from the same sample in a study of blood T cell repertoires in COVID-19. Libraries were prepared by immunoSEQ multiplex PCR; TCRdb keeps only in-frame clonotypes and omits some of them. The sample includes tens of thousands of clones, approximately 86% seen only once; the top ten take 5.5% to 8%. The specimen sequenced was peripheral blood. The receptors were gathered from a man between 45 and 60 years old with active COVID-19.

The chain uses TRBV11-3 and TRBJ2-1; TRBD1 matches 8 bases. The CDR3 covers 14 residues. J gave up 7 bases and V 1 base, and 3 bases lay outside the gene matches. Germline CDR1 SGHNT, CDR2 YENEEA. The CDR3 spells CASSLGTGLNEQFF. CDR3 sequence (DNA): TGTGCCAGCAGCTTAGGGACAGGGCTGAATGAGCAGTTCTTC.

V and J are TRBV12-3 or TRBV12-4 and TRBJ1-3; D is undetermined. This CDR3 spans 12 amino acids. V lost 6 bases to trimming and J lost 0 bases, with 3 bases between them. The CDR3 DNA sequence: TGTGCCAGCAGGAGCTCTGGAAACACCATATATTTT. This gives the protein CASRSSGNTIYF.

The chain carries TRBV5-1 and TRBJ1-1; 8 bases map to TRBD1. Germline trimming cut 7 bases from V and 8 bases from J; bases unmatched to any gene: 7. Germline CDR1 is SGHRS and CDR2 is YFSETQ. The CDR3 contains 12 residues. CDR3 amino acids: CASARTGFEAFF. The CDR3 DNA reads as TGCGCCAGCGCCCGGACAGGGTTCGAAGCTTTCTTT.

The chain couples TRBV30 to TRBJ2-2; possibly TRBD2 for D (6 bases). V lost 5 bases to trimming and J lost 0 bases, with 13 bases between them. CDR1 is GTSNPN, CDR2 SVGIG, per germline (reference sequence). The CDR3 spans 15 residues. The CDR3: CAWGRGLTNTGELFF. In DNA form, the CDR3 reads TGTGCCTGGGGTCGGGGACTGACGAACACCGGGGAGCTGTTTTTT.

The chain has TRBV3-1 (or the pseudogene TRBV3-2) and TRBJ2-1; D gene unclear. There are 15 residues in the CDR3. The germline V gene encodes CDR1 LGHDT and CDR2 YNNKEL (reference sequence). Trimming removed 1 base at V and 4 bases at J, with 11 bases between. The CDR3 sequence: CASSQGSLLYNEQFF. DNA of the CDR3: TGTGCCAGCAGCCAAGGATCCCTACTATACAATGAGCAGTTCTTC.

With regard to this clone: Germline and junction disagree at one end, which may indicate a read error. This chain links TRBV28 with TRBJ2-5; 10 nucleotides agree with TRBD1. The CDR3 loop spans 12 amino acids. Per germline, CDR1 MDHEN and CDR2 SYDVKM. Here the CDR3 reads CASINSAGTGDF. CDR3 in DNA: TGTGCCAGCATAAACTCTGCCGGGACAGGGGACTTC.

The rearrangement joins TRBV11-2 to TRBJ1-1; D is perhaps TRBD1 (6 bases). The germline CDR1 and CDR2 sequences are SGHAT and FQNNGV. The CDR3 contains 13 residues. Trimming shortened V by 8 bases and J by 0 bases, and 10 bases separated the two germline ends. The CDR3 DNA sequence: TGTGCCAGCTCACAGGGATTGAACACTGAAGCTTTCTTT. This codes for CASSQGLNTEAFF.

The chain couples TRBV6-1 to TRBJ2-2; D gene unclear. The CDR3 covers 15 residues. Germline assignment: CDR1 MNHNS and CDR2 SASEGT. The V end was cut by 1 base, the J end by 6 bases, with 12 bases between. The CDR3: CASSEVSRMAGELFF. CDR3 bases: TGTGCCAGCAGTGAAGTCTCCAGGATGGCCGGGGAGCTGTTTTTT.

The chain's CDR3 is CASSRQPGQTTYEQYF. The CDR3 DNA is TGCGCCAGCAGTAGACAACCGGGACAGACAACTTACGAGCAGTACTTC. The V and J genes are TRBV5-1 and TRBJ2-7; 7 positions match TRBD1. Looked up from germline, CDR1 is SGHRS and CDR2 is YFSETQ. V lost 5 bases and J lost 4; bases outside the gene matches: 15. The CDR3 totals 16 residues.

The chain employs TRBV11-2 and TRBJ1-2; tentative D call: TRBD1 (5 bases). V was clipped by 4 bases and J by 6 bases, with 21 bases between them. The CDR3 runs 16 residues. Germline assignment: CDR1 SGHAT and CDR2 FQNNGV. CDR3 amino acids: CASSYTPGDRPDGYTF. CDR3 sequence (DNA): TGTGCCAGCAGCTATACGCCGGGGGATCGCCCGGATGGCTACACCTTC.

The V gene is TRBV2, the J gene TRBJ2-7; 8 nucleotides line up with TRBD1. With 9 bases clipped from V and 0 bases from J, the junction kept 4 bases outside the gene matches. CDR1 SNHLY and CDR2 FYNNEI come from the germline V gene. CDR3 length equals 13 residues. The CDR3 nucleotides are TGTGCCAGTCAGGGACAGGACTCCTACGAGCAGTACTTC. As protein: CASQGQDSYEQYF.

CDR3 bases: TGTGCCAGCAGCTCCGCCAGTACTGGGGCCAACGTCCTGACTTTC. Translated: CASSSASTGANVLTF. The rearrangement uses TRBV11-2 and TRBJ2-6; the D is unclear. V was shortened by 4 bases and J by 2 bases, with 9 bases between the two germline ends. Per germline, CDR1 SGHAT and CDR2 FQNNGV. The CDR3 sequence is 15 residues long.

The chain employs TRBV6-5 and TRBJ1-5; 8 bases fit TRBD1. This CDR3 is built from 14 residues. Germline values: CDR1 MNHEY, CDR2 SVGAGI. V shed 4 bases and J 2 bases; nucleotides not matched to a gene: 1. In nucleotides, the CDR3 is TGTGCCAGCAGTTCGACAGGGGGCAATCAGCCCCAGCATTTT. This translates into CASSSTGGNQPQHF.

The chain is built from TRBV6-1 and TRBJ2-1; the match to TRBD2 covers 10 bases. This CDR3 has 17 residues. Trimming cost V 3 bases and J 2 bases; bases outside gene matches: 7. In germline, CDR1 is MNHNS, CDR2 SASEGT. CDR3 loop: CASSEARTSGAYNEQFF. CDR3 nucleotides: TGTGCCAGCAGTGAGGCGCGGACTAGCGGAGCCTACAATGAGCAGTTCTTC.

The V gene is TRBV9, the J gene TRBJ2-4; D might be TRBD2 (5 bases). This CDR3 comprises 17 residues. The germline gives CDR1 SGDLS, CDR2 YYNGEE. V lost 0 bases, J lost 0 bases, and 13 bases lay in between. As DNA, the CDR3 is TGTGCCAGCAGCGTAGGAGGGCTGACGTTAGCCAAAAACATTCAGTACTTC. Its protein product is CASSVGGLTLAKNIQYF. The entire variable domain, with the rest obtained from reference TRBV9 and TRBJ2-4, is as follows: DSGVTQTPKHLITATGQRVTLRCSPRSGDLSVYWYQQSLDQGLQFLIQYYNGEERAKGNILERFSAQQFPDLHSELNLSSLELGDSALYFCASSVGGLTLAKNIQYFGAGTRLSVL.

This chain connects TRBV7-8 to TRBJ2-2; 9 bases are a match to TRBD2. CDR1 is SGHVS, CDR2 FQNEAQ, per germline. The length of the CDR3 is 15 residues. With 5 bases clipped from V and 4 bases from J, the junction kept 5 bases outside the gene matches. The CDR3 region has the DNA TGTGCCAGCAGCCCTAGACTAGCGGTCACCGGGGAGCTGTTTTTT. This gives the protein CASSPRLAVTGELFF.

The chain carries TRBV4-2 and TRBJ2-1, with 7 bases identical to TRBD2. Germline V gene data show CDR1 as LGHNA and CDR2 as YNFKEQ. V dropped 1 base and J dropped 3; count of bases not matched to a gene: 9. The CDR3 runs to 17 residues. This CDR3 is CASSQASLAEVYNEQFF. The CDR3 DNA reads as TGTGCCAGCAGCCAAGCTTCCCTAGCGGAGGTCTACAATGAGCAGTTCTTC.

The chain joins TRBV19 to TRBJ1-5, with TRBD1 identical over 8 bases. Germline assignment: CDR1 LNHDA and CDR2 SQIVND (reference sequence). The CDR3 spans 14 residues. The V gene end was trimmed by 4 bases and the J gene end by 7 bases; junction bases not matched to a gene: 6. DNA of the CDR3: TGTGCCAGTAGTACCGGACAGGGTGGACAGCCCCAGCATTTT. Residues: CASSTGQGGQPQHF.

CDR3 in amino acids: CASSTKQGVVAEAFF. CDR3 bases: TGTGCCAGTAGTACCAAACAGGGGGTGGTGGCTGAAGCTTTCTTT. V is TRBV19 and J is TRBJ1-1; TRBD1 aligns across 8 bases. CDR3 length: 15 residues. J was trimmed by 6 bases and V by 4 bases; bases with no gene match: 10. Germline V gene lookup returns CDR1 LNHDA and CDR2 SQIVND (reference sequence).

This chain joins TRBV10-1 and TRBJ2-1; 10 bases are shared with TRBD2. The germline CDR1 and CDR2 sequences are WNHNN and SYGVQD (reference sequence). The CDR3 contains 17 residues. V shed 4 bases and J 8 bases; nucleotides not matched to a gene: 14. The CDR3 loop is CASSGGAGGPSGDEQFF. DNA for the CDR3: TGCGCCAGCAGTGGGGGAGCGGGAGGGCCTTCCGGAGATGAGCAGTTCTTC.

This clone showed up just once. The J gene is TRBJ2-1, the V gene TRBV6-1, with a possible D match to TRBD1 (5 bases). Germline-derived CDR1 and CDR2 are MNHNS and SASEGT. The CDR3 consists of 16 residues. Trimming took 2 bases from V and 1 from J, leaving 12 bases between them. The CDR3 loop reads CASSEMVGVSYNEQFF. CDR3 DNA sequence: TGTGCCAGCAGTGAAATGGTAGGGGTTTCCTACAATGAGCAGTTCTTC.